The rows below give T cell receptor beta chains drawn from one sample of a study of post-analysis software for immune sequencing data. TCRdb reanalysed the PCR reads using MiXCR and keeps one entry per CDR3 protein. Altogether under 900,000 distinct CDR3 sequences are present, approximately 50% being singletons, with the ten largest covering 4.6%. The sequencing input was blood. The receptor set was obtained from a girl aged 5 to 17 with multiple sclerosis. The CDR3 runs from the conserved cysteine through the conserved F or W. The D gene is left open where the match is weak. Expanded clones get a size class; other rows say once, few or many, or leave the size out.

V: TRBV20-1; J: TRBJ1-6; D: -; size: -; CDR3: CSAPQGTTNSPLHF; DNA: TGCAGTGCCCCCCAGGGCACGACAAATTCACCCCTCCACTTT
V: TRBV5-5; J: TRBJ2-2; D: -; size: few; CDR3: CASSPRGDTGELFF; DNA: TGTGCCAGCAGCCCCCGCGGGGACACCGGGGAGCTGTTTTTT
V: TRBV10-2; J: TRBJ2-7; D: -; size: -; CDR3: CASREGPSSYEQYF; DNA: TGCGCCAGCAGGGAGGGACCCAGCTCCTACGAGCAGTACTTC
V: TRBV5-4; J: TRBJ2-4; D: -; size: -; CDR3: CASSLWGEAKNIQYF; DNA: TGTGCCAGCAGCTTGTGGGGGGAAGCCAAAAACATTCAGTACTTC
V: TRBV20-1; J: TRBJ2-7; D: -; size: few; CDR3: CSAGAGLYEQYF; DNA: TGCAGTGCGGGGGCAGGGCTCTACGAGCAGTACTTC
V: TRBV29-1; J: TRBJ2-1; D: -; size: -; CDR3: CSAGGRLTPYNEQFF; DNA: TGCAGCGCCGGGGGAAGGCTGACGCCCTACAATGAGCAGTTCTTC
V: TRBV18; J: TRBJ2-1; D: TRBD2; size: -; CDR3: CASSPTAGAGDEQFF; DNA: TGTGCCAGCTCACCAACGGCGGGAGCTGGGGATGAGCAGTTCTTC
V: TRBV7-9; J: TRBJ2-7; D: TRBD1; size: -; CDR3: CASSPRRSGTDYKQYF; DNA: TGTGCCAGCAGCCCACGACGGTCGGGGACAGACTACAAGCAGTACTTC
V: TRBV7-9; J: TRBJ2-1; D: -; size: once; CDR3: CASSLVAGKVVNEQFF; DNA: TGTGCCAGCAGCTTAGTGGCAGGGAAGGTGGTCAATGAGCAGTTCTTC
V: TRBV12-3/TRBV12-4; J: TRBJ2-1; D: TRBD2; size: -; CDR3: CASTTLAGGEQFF; DNA: TGTGCCAGCACAACGTTAGCGGGTGGTGAGCAGTTCTTC
V: TRBV11-2; J: TRBJ2-5; D: TRBD2; size: -; CDR3: CASSPIRGTSGGETQYF; DNA: TGTGCCAGCAGCCCCATAAGAGGTACTAGCGGAGGAGAGACCCAGTACTTC
V: TRBV20-1; J: TRBJ2-1; D: TRBD2; size: -; CDR3: CSANLAGHNNEQFF; DNA: TGCAGTGCCAACCTAGCGGGACACAACAATGAGCAGTTCTTC
V: TRBV6-6; J: TRBJ1-6; D: -; size: -; CDR3: CASSLTDSPLHF; DNA: TGTGCCAGCAGTTTAACGGATTCACCCCTCCACTTT
V: TRBV7-2; J: TRBJ1-6; D: TRBD1; size: -; CDR3: CASSDLTGLGSYNSPLHF; DNA: TGTGCCAGCAGCGATTTGACAGGGCTGGGCTCCTATAATTCACCCCTCCACTTT
V: TRBV5-6; J: TRBJ2-1; D: TRBD1; size: -; CDR3: CASSLHGTGVYNEQFF; DNA: TGTGCCAGCAGCTTGCATGGGACAGGGGTCTACAATGAGCAGTTCTTC
V: TRBV29-1; J: TRBJ2-7; D: TRBD1; size: few; CDR3: CSALSRDRDYEQYF; DNA: TGCAGCGCCCTATCCCGGGACAGGGACTACGAGCAGTACTTC
V: TRBV25-1; J: TRBJ2-3; D: TRBD2; size: few; CDR3: CASRRGTSRLAGGGKDTQYF; DNA: TGTGCCAGCAGGCGCGGGACTTCCAGACTAGCGGGGGGCGGAAAGGATACGCAGTATTTT
V: TRBV7-8; J: TRBJ1-2; D: -; size: -; CDR3: CASSLGLRDPYGYTF; DNA: TGTGCCAGCAGCTTAGGGCTTCGGGACCCCTATGGCTACACCTTC
V: TRBV29-1; J: TRBJ2-1; D: -; size: -; CDR3: CSVEFSGRNEQFF; DNA: TGCAGCGTTGAATTTTCCGGTCGAAATGAGCAGTTCTTC
V: TRBV9; J: TRBJ2-2; D: TRBD1; size: -; CDR3: CASSPRRTGGVGTGELFF; DNA: TGTGCCAGCAGCCCCCGCCGGACAGGGGGCGTAGGAACCGGGGAGCTGTTTTTT
V: TRBV7-3; J: TRBJ2-7; D: -; size: -; CDR3: CASSLKPDRGGDYEQYF; DNA: TGTGCCAGCAGCTTAAAACCCGACAGGGGAGGGGACTACGAGCAGTACTTC
V: TRBV6-1; J: TRBJ2-7; D: TRBD2; size: -; CDR3: CASSRTSGNSYNEQYF; DNA: TGTGCCAGCAGTCGGACTAGCGGAAACTCCTACAATGAGCAGTACTTC
V: TRBV5-1; J: TRBJ1-1; D: TRBD1; size: -; CDR3: CASSSGDRGTEAFF; DNA: TGCGCCAGCAGCTCGGGGGACAGGGGTACTGAAGCTTTCTTT
V: TRBV5-6; J: TRBJ2-1; D: -; size: -; CDR3: CASSLEWRARETQFF; DNA: TGTGCCAGCAGCTTGGAGTGGAGGGCTCGTGAGACCCAGTTCTTC
V: TRBV3-1; J: TRBJ2-1; D: -; size: -; CDR3: CASSQHYEQFF; DNA: TGTGCCAGCAGCCAACACTATGAGCAGTTCTTC
V: TRBV29-1; J: TRBJ1-2; D: TRBD1; size: -; CDR3: CSVKNALGQALLDYGYTF; DNA: TGCAGCGTTAAGAACGCTCTGGGACAGGCGCTTCTAGACTATGGCTACACCTTC
V: TRBV29-1; J: TRBJ1-1; D: -; size: -; CDR3: CSDIGQMNTEAFF; DNA: TGCAGCGACATCGGACAGATGAACACTGAAGCTTTCTTT
V: TRBV14; J: TRBJ2-1; D: TRBD2; size: few; CDR3: CASSQGRWTSGPPVQFF; DNA: TGTGCCAGCAGCCAAGGCAGGTGGACTAGCGGACCTCCGGTGCAGTTCTTC
V: TRBV20-1; J: TRBJ2-1; D: -; size: -; CDR3: CSASVRELRNEQFF; DNA: TGCAGTGCTAGTGTCCGGGAATTAAGGAATGAGCAGTTCTTC
V: TRBV7-6; J: TRBJ2-7; D: -; size: many; CDR3: CASSFTGTPYEQYF; DNA: TGTGCCAGCAGCTTCACCGGGACGCCCTACGAGCAGTACTTC
V: TRBV6-1; J: TRBJ1-2; D: TRBD1; size: few; CDR3: CASSDLSGTGQGYGYTF; DNA: TGTGCCAGCAGCGACCTTTCCGGGACGGGACAGGGGTATGGCTACACCTTC
V: TRBV12-3/TRBV12-4; J: TRBJ2-7; D: TRBD2; size: -; CDR3: CASSGTSGHDEQYF; DNA: TGTGCCAGCAGTGGAACTAGCGGGCACGACGAGCAGTACTTC
V: TRBV3-1; J: TRBJ2-1; D: TRBD2; size: -; CDR3: CASSQGPSGGAIRYNEQFF; DNA: TGTGCCAGCAGCCAAGGGCCGAGCGGGGGGGCCATCCGCTACAATGAGCAGTTCTTC
V: TRBV10-3; J: TRBJ1-2; D: -; size: -; CDR3: CAISESQTSGYTF; DNA: TGTGCCATCAGTGAGTCTCAGACTAGCGGCTACACCTTC
V: TRBV29-1; J: TRBJ2-1; D: TRBD1; size: few; CDR3: CSVVGQVRFF; DNA: TGCAGCGTTGTGGGACAGGTCAGGTTCTTC
V: TRBV5-1; J: TRBJ2-3; D: TRBD2; size: -; CDR3: CASSLDPPGLATDTQYF; DNA: TGCGCCAGCAGCTTGGATCCTCCGGGACTAGCGACAGATACGCAGTATTTT
V: TRBV4-1; J: TRBJ2-1; D: -; size: -; CDR3: CARPLGGPPPNEQFF; DNA: TGCGCCAGACCTTTAGGCGGGCCTCCTCCGAACGAGCAGTTCTTC
V: TRBV20-1; J: TRBJ2-7; D: TRBD2; size: -; CDR3: CSARGLATTYEQYF; DNA: TGCAGTGCCAGGGGACTAGCGACTACCTACGAGCAGTACTTC
V: TRBV7-8; J: TRBJ2-7; D: -; size: once; CDR3: CASSLQGSYNEQYF; DNA: TGTGCCAGCAGCTTACAGGGCTCCTACAATGAGCAGTACTTC
V: TRBV4-1; J: TRBJ2-7; D: -; size: -; CDR3: CASSQEDSSYEQYF; DNA: TGCGCCAGCAGCCAAGAGGACAGCTCCTACGAGCAGTACTTC
V: TRBV4-1; J: TRBJ2-7; D: -; size: -; CDR3: CASSQGGGRIYEQYF; DNA: TGCGCCAGCAGCCAAGGAGGGGGGCGAATCTACGAGCAGTACTTC
V: TRBV10-3; J: TRBJ2-7; D: -; size: -; CDR3: CASRRGQGTKQGSYEQYF; DNA: TGTGCCAGCCGCCGGGGGCAGGGAACAAAGCAGGGCTCCTACGAGCAGTACTTC
V: TRBV20-1; J: TRBJ2-3; D: -; size: -; CDR3: CSARQLYTDTQYF; DNA: TGCAGTGCCAGACAACTTTACACAGATACGCAGTATTTT
V: TRBV12-3/TRBV12-4; J: TRBJ1-5; D: TRBD1; size: -; CDR3: CASSQTGMSNQPQHF; DNA: TGTGCCAGCAGCCAGACAGGGATGAGCAATCAGCCCCAGCATTTT
V: TRBV20-1; J: TRBJ2-3; D: TRBD2; size: -; CDR3: CSAHQRLAGARTDTQYF; DNA: TGCAGTGCCCACCAGAGGCTAGCGGGGGCCCGCACAGATACGCAGTATTTT
V: TRBV20-1; J: TRBJ2-5; D: -; size: -; CDR3: CSARVLGAMGETQYF; DNA: TGCAGTGCTAGAGTTCTGGGGGCTATGGGGGAGACCCAGTACTTC
V: TRBV12-5; J: TRBJ2-1; D: TRBD1; size: -; CDR3: CASGLVPSGTGDLGAAEQFF; DNA: TGTGCTAGTGGTTTGGTACCATCTGGGACAGGGGATCTTGGTGCCGCTGAGCAGTTCTTC
V: TRBV4-1; J: TRBJ1-2; D: -; size: -; CDR3: CASSQDQDSSIGYTF; DNA: TGCGCCAGCAGCCAAGATCAGGACAGCTCTATTGGCTACACCTTC
V: TRBV5-5; J: TRBJ1-2; D: -; size: -; CDR3: CASSSPGRVGYGYTF; DNA: TGTGCCAGCAGCTCCCCGGGTAGGGTTGGCTATGGCTACACCTTC
V: TRBV5-1; J: TRBJ2-1; D: TRBD2; size: -; CDR3: CASSRGLAGVDNEQFF; DNA: TGCGCCAGCAGCCGCGGACTAGCGGGAGTTGACAATGAGCAGTTCTTC
V: TRBV6-5; J: TRBJ1-1; D: -; size: -; CDR3: CASSYGLAGNTEAFF; DNA: TGTGCCAGCAGTTACGGATTGGCAGGGAACACTGAAGCTTTCTTT
V: TRBV29-1; J: TRBJ2-1; D: TRBD2; size: few; CDR3: CSVRPFRREGPGEQFF; DNA: TGCAGCGTACGACCCTTTCGGCGGGAGGGCCCCGGGGAGCAGTTCTTC
V: TRBV29-1; J: TRBJ1-1; D: -; size: -; CDR3: CSVGVRVGDTEAFF; DNA: TGCAGCGTTGGGGTTCGAGTTGGGGACACTGAAGCTTTCTTT
V: TRBV6-4; J: TRBJ2-1; D: -; size: -; CDR3: CASSGTDNNEQFF; DNA: TGTGCCAGCAGTGGGACAGACAACAATGAGCAGTTCTTC
V: TRBV7-8; J: TRBJ1-2; D: -; size: -; CDR3: CASSSGGGTNYGYTF; DNA: TGTGCCAGCAGCTCGGGGGGAGGTACAAACTATGGCTACACCTTC
V: TRBV3-1; J: TRBJ1-6; D: -; size: -; CDR3: CASSQDPRDDSPLHF; DNA: TGTGCCAGCAGCCAAGATCCCAGAGATGATTCACCCCTCCACTTT
V: TRBV5-1; J: TRBJ2-3; D: -; size: -; CDR3: CASSLSYTDTQYF; DNA: TGCGCCAGCAGCTTAAGCTACACAGATACGCAGTATTTT